This T cell receptor beta chain was sequenced for a study of cytomegalovirus exposure and HLA in healthy donors. The study, taken as a whole, reports: Sequencing likely generated an artifact that appeared as a cluster of highly shared sequence variants. Across donors, presence/absence analyses took sequencing depth to be roughly uniform.

The primer mix had 60 Vbeta and 13 Jbeta primers. Profiled with immunoSEQ multiplex PCR; TCRdb holds only in-frame clones, not every one. The table counts 49,000 or so clones; about 25% lies in the top ten. Notes on this clone: Antigen specificity is unknown.

CDR3 length: 11 amino acids. CDR1 and CDR2 from the germline V gene are MDHEN and SYDVKM. The V end lost 8 bases, the J end lost 1 base, and 5 bases lay between the germline ends. This chain joins TRBV28 and TRBJ1-2, with D unresolved. Sequences were obtained from PBMCs. The source is a man in his forties or fifties in good health and CMV-seropositive. In DNA form, the CDR3 reads TGTGCCAGCCGCAGTAACTATGGCTACACCTTC. This sequence encodes CASRSNYGYTF.